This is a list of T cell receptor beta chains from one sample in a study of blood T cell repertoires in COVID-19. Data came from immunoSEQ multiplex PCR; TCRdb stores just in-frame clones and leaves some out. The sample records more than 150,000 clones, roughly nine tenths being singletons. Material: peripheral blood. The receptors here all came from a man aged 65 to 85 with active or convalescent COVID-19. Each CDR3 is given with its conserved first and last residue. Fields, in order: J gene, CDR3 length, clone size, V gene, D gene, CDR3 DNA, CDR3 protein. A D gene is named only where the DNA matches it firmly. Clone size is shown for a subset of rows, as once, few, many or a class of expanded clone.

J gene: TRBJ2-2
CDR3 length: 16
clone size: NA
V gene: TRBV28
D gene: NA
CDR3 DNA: TGTGCCAGCAGTTTAGGCGGGGCACCAAACACCGGGGAGCTGTTTTTT
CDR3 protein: CASSLGGAPNTGELFF

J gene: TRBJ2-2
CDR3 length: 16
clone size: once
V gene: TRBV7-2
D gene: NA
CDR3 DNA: TGTGCCAGCCCCCCGGAGGCAGGAGCGAACACCGGGGAGCTGTTTTTT
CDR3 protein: CASPPEAGANTGELFF

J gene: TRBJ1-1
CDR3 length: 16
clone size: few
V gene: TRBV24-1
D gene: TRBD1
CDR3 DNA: TGTGCCACCAGTGGGGTCCACCCAAGGGGGACAGCTGAAGCTTTCTTT
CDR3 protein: CATSGVHPRGTAEAFF

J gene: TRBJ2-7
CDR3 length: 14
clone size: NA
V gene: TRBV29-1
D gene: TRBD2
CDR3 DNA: TGCAGCGTCGCGGGACTAGCGGGCTTCTTCGAGCAGTACTTC
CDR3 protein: CSVAGLAGFFEQYF

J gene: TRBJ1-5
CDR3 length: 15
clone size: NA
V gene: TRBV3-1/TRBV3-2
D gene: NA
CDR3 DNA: TGTGCCAGCAGCCAATCTCGACAGGCGAAACAGCCCCAGCATTTT
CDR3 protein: CASSQSRQAKQPQHF

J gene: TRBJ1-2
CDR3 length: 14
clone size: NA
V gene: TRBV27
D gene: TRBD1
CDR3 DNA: TGTGCCAGCAGTCCCGGGACAGGGCTTAGTGGCTACACCTTC
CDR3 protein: CASSPGTGLSGYTF

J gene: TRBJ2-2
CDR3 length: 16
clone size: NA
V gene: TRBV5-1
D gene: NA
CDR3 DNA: TGCGCCAGCAGCCTGGAAGGAATCGGGTCGACCGGGGAGCTGTTTTTT
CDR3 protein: CASSLEGIGSTGELFF

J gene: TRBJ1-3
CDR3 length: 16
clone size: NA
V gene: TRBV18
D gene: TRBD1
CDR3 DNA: TGTGCCAGCTCACCGGTCATGGGACAGCCTTTAAACACCATATATTTT
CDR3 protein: CASSPVMGQPLNTIYF

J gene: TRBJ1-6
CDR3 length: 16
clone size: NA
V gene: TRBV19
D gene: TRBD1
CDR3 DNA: TGTGCCAGTAGTTCCGGGACAGGGCAACTAGGCTCACCCCTCCACTTT
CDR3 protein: CASSSGTGQLGSPLHF

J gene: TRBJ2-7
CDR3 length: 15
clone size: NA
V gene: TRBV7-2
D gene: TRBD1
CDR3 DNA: TGTGCCAGCAGCCTCGGACAGGGGAACTCCTACGAGCAGTACTTC
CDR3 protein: CASSLGQGNSYEQYF

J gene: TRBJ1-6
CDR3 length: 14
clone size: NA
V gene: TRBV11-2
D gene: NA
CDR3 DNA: TGTGCCAGCAGCTTCGGGGAGACTAATTCACCCCTCCACTTT
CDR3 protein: CASSFGETNSPLHF

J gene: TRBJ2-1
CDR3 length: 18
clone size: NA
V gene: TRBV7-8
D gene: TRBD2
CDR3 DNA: TGTGCCAGCAGCTCGCGGACTAGCGGGCAAAGCTCCTACAATGAGCAGTTCTTC
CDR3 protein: CASSSRTSGQSSYNEQFF

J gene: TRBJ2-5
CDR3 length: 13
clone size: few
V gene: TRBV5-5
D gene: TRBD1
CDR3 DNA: TGTGCCAGCAGCAGGGGGCCCGGAGAGACCCAGTACTTC
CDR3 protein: CASSRGPGETQYF

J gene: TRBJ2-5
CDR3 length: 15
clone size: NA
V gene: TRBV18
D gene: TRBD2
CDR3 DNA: TGTGCCAGCTCCCCCCAGCGGGAGGGCCAAGGGACCCAGTACTTC
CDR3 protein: CASSPQREGQGTQYF

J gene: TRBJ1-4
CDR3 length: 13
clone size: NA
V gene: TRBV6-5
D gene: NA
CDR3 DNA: TGTGCCAGCAGTTACTCGGGGGGGGAAAAACTGTTTTTT
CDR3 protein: CASSYSGGEKLFF

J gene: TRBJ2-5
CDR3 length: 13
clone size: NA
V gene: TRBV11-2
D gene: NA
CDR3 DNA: TGTGCCAGCAGCTTTACGACAACGGAGACCCAGTACTTC
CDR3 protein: CASSFTTTETQYF

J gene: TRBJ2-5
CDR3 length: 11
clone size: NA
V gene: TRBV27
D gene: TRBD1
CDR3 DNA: TGTGCCAGCCACAGGGGAGAGACCCAGTACTTC
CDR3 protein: CASHRGETQYF

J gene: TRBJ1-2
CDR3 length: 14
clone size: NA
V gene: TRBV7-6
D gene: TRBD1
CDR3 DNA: TGTGCCAGCAGCCCCCGGGGACAGGGTTATGGCTACACCTTC
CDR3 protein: CASSPRGQGYGYTF

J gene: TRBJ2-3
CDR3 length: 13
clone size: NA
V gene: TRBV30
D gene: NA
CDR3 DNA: TGTGCCTGCGACGTGGGGGCTGGAGATACGCAGTATTTT
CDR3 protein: CACDVGAGDTQYF

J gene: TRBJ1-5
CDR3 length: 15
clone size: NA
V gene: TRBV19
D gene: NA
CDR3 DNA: TGTGCCACTAGGGGAGCAACCCCGGGTAGTCAGCCCCAGCATTTT
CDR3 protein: CATRGATPGSQPQHF

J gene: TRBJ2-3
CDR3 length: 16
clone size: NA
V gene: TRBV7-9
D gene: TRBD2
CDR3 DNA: TGTGCCAGCAGCTTAGTAGCGGGGGGGAACACAGATACGCAGTATTTT
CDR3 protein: CASSLVAGGNTDTQYF

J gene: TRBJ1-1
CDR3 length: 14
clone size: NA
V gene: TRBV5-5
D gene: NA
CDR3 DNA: TGTGCCAGCAGCTTGGCGGGACACAACACTGAAGCTTTCTTT
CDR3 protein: CASSLAGHNTEAFF

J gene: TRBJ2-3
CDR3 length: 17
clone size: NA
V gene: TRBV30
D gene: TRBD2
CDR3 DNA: TGTGCCTGGAGTCGCCGCCGACTAGCGGGAGTGTCAGATACGCAGTATTTT
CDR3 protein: CAWSRRRLAGVSDTQYF

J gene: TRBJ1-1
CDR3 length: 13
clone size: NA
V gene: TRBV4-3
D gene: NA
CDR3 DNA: TGCGCCAGCAGCCAACTGCGGGGAGCGGAAGCTTTCTTT
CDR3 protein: CASSQLRGAEAFF

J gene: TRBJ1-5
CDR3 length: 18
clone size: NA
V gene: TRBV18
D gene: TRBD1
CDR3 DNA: TGTGCCAGCTCTCCGGGGGACAGGGGACTTTTGTCCAATCAGCCCCAGCATTTT
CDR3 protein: CASSPGDRGLLSNQPQHF

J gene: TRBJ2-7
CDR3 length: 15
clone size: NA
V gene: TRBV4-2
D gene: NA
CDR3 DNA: TGTGCCAGCAGCCAAGACCAACGCCCTACCTACGAGCAGTACTTC
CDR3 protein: CASSQDQRPTYEQYF

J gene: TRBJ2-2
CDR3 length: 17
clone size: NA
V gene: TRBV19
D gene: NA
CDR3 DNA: TGTGCCAGTAGTATAGATCTATGGGCAGCGAACACCGGGGAGCTGTTTTTT
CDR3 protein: CASSIDLWAANTGELFF

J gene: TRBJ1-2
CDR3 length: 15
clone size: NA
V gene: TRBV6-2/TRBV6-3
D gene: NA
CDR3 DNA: TGTGCCAGCAGCATCCTGCCGGGAGCTTTCTATGGCTACACCTTC
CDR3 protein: CASSILPGAFYGYTF

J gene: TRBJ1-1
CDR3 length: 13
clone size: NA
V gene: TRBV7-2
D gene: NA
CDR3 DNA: TGTGCCATCAGGGAGGGCAGGGCCTCTGAAGCTTTCTTT
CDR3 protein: CAIREGRASEAFF

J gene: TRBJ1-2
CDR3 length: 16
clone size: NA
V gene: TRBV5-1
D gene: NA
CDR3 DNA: TGCGCCAGCAGCTTGGGGCCGGGAGAGGAGGGCTATGGCTACACCTTC
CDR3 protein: CASSLGPGEEGYGYTF

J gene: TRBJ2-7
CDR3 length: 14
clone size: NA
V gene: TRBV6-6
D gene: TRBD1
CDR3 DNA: TGTGCCAGCAGTTACGATGGGACAGCCAACGAGCAGTACTTC
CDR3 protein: CASSYDGTANEQYF